Presented here are 9 T cell receptor beta chains from one specimen sequenced in a study of B cell selection in AIRE deficiency. The sorted conventional CD4 T cells were gated as CD4+CD127+. Generated by immunoSEQ multiplex PCR, the TCRdb table keeps only in-frame clones and is missing some. The data contain fewer than 30,000 clones, 95% to 97% of them seen just once; the ten biggest clones take up just over 0.2%. Sequencing was carried out using conventional CD4+ T cells sorted from PBMCs. The receptors come from a human donor with AIRE deficiency.

V usage is TRBV5-1 and J usage is TRBJ2-7; TRBD1 matches 10 bases. After removal of 7 bases from V and 6 bases from J, the junction contained 16 bases not matched to a gene. Germline V CDR1 and CDR2: SGHRS, YFSETQ. CDR3 length equals 16 residues. This chain's CDR3 is CASHKYPGQGVLEQYF. CDR3 DNA sequence: TGCGCCAGCCATAAGTATCCCGGACAGGGGGTGCTCGAGCAGTACTTC.

This chain connects TRBV5-1 to TRBJ2-7, with 7 bases identical to TRBD2. In germline, CDR1 is SGHRS, CDR2 YFSETQ. J was trimmed by 6 bases and V by 3 bases; bases with no gene match: 18. The CDR3 is 17 residues long. The CDR3 region is CASSSVRREQPYGEQYF. The CDR3 DNA follows: TGCGCCAGCAGCTCGGTCCGGCGGGAGCAGCCCTACGGCGAGCAGTACTTC.

The chain uses TRBV5-1 and TRBJ1-4; no clear D. The V end was cut by 0 bases, the J end by 7 bases, with 10 bases between. CDR1 is SGHRS, CDR2 YFSETQ, per germline. CDR3 size: 14 residues. CDR3 residues: CASSLDRQGEKLFF. DNA for the CDR3: TGCGCCAGCAGCTTGGACAGACAAGGTGAAAAACTGTTTTTT.

The chain is built from TRBV28 and TRBJ2-1; 7 bases fit TRBD1. The V gene end was trimmed by 8 bases and the J gene end by 1 base; junction bases not matched to a gene: 2. The CDR3 has 13 residues. CDR1 is MDHEN, CDR2 SYDVKM, per germline. For the CDR3, the DNA is TGTGCCAGCGGGGGACAGTCCTACAATGAGCAGTTCTTC. It encodes CASGGQSYNEQFF.

The V and J genes are TRBV28 and TRBJ2-3; 9 bases agree with TRBD1. Per germline, CDR1 MDHEN and CDR2 SYDVKM. The CDR3 contains 15 residues. V lost 6 bases to trimming and J lost 7 bases; unmatched junction nucleotides: 11. The CDR3 bases are TGTGCCAGCAGGCGAACCGGGACAGGGCTCTATACGCAGTATTTT. Translating it yields CASRRTGTGLYTQYF.

This chain uses TRBV6-5 with TRBJ2-7; 9 nucleotides match TRBD2. CDR1 is MNHEY and CDR2 is SVGAGI in the germline V gene. There are 15 residues in the CDR3. The V and J ends lost 2 bases and 3 bases, in that order; junction bases with no gene match: 5. The CDR3 spells CASSYAPSGIYEQYF. CDR3 nucleotide sequence: TGTGCCAGCAGTTACGCGCCTAGCGGGATCTACGAGCAGTACTTC.

The chain joins TRBV7-9 to TRBJ2-7; 7 bases fit TRBD2. V lost 5 bases and J lost 2; bases outside the gene matches: 6. Germline CDR1 and CDR2: SEHNR and FQNEAQ (reference sequence). This CDR3 comprises 14 residues. The CDR3 protein is CASSISGTAYEQYF. For the CDR3, the DNA is TGTGCCAGCAGCATCAGCGGGACCGCCTACGAGCAGTACTTC. Variable domain in full (rest from reference TRBV7-9 and TRBJ2-7): DTGVSQNPRHKITKRGQNVTFRCDPISEHNRLYWYRQTLGQGPEFLTYFQNEAQLEKSRLLSDRFSAERPKGSFSTLEIQRTEQGDSAMYLCASSISGTAYEQYFGPGTRLTVT.

This chain connects TRBV7-6 to TRBJ1-1, with D perhaps TRBD1 (6 bases). The CDR3 is 14 residues long. CDR1 and CDR2 (germline): SGHVS, FNYEAQ. Trimming took off 7 bases at V and 3 bases at J, with 15 bases between the two ends. The CDR3, as DNA: TGTGCCAGCACCCCTTGGGGGGGGCACACTGAAGCTTTCTTT. Amino acids: CASTPWGGHTEAFF.

This clone appeared a single time. J is TRBJ1-3 and V is TRBV4-3, with TRBD1 matching 8 bases. Germline CDR1 is LGHNA and CDR2 is YSLEER. CDR3 length equals 16 residues. V trimming: 5 bases; J trimming: 2 bases; junction bases outside the gene matches: 8. The CDR3 is CASSSDQGAAGNTIYF. The CDR3 DNA reads as TGCGCCAGCAGCTCTGATCAGGGGGCGGCTGGAAACACCATATATTTT.